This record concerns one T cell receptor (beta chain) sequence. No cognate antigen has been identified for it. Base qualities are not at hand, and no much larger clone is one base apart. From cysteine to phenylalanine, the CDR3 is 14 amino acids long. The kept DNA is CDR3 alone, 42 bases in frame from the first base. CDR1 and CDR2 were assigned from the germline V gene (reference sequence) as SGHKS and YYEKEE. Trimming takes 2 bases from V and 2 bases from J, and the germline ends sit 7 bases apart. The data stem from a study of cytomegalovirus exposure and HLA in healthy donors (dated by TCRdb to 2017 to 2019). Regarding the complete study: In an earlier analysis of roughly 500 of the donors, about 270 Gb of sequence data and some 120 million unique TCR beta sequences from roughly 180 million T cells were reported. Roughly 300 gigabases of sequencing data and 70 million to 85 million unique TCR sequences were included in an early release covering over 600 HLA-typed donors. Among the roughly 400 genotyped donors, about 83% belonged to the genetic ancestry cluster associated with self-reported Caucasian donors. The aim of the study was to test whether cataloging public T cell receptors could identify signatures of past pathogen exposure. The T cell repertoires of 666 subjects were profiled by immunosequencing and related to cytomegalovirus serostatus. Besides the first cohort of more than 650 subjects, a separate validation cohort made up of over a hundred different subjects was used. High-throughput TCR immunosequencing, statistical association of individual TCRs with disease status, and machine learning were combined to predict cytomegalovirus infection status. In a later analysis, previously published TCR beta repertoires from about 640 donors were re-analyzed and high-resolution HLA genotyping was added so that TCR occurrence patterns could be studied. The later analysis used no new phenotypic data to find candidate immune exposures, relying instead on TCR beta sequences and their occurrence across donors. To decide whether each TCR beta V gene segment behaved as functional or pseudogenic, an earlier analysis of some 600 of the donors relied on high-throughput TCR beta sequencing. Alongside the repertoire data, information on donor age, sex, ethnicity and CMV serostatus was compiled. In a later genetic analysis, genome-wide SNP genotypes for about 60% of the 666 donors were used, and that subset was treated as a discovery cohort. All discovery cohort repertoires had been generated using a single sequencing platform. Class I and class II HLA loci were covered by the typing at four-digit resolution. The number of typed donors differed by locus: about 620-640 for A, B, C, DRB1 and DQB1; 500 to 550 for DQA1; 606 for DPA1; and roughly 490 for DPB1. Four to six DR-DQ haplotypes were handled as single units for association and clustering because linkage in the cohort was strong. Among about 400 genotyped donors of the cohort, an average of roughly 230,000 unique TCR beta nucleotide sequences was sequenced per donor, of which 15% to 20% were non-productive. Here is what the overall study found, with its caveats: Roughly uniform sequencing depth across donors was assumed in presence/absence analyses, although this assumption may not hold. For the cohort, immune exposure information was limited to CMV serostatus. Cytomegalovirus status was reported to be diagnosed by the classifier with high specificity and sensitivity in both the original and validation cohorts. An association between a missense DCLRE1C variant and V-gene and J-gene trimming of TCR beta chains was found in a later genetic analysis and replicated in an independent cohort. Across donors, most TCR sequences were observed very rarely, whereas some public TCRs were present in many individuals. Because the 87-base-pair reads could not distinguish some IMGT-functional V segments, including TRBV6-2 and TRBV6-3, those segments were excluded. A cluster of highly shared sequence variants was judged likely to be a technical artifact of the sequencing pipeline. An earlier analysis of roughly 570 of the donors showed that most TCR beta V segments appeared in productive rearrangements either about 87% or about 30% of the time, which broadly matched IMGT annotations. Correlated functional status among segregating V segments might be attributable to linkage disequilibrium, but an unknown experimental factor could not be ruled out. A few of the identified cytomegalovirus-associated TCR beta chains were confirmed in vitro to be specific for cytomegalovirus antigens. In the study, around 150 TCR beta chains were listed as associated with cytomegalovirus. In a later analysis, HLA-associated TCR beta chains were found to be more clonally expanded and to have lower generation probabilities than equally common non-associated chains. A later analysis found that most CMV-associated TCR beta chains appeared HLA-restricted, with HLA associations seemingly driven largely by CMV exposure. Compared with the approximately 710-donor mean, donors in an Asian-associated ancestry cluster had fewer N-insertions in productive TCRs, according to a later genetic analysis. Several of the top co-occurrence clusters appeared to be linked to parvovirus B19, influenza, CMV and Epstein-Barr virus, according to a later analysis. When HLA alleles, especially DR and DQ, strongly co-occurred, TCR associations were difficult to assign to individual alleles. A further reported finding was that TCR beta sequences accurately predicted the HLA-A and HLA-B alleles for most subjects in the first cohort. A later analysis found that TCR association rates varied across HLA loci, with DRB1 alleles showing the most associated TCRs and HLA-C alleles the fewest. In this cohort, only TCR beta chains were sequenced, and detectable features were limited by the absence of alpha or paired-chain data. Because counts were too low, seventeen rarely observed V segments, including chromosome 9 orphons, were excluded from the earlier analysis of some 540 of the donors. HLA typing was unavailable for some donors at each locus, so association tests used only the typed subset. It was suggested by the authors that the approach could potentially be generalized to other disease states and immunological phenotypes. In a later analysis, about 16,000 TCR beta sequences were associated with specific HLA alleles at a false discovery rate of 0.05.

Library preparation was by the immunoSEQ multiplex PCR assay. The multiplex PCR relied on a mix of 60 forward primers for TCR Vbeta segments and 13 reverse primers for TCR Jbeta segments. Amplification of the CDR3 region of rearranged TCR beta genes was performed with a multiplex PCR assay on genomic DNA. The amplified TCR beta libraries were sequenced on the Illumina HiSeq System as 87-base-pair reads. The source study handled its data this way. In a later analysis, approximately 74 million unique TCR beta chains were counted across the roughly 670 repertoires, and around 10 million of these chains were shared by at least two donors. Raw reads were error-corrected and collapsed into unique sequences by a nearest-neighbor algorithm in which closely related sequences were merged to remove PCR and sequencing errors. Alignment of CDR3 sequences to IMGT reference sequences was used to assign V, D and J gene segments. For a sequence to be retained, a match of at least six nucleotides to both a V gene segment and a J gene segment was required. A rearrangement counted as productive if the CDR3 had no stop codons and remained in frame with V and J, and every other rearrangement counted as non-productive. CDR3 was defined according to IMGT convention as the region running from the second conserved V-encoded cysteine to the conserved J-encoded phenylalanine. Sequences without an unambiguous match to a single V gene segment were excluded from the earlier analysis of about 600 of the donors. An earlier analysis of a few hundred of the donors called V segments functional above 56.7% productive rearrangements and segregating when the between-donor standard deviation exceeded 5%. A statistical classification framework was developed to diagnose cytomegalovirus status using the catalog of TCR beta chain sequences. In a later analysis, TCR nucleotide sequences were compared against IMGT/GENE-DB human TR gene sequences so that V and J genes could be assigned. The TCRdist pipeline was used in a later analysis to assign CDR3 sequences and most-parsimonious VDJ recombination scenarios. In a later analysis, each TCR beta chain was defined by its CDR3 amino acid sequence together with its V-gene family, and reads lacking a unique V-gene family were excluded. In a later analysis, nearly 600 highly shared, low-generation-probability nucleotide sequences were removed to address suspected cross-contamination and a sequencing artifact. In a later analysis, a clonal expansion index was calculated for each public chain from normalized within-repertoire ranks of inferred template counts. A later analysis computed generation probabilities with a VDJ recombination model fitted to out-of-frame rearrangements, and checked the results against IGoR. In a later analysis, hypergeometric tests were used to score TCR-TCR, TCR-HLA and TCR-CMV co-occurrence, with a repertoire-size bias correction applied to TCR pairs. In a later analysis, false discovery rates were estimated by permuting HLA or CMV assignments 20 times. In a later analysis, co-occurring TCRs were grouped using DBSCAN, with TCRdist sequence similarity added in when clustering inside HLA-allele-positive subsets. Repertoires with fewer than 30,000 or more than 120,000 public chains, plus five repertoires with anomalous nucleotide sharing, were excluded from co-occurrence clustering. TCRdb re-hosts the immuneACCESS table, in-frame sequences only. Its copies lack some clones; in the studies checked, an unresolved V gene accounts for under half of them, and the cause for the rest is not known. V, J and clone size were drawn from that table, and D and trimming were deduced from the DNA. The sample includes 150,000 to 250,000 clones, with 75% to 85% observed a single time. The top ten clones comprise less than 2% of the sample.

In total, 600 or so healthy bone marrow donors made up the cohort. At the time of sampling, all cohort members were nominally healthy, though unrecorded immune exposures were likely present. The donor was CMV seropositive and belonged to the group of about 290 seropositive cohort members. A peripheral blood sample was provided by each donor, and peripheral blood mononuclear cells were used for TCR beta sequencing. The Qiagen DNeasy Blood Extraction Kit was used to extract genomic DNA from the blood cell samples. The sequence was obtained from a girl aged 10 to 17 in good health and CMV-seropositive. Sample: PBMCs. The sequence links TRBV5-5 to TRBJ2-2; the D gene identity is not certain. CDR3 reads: CASSLWANTGELFF. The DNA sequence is TGTGCCAGCAGCTTATGGGCCAACACCGGGGAGCTGTTTTTT.